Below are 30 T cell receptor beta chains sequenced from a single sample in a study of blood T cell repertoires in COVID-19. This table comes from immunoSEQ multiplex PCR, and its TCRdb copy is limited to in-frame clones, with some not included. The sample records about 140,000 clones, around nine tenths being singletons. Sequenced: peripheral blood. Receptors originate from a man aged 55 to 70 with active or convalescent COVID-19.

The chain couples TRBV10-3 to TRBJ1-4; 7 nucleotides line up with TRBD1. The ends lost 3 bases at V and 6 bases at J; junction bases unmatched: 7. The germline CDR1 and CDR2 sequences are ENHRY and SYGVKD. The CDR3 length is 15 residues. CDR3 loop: CAISDPDRVDEKLFF. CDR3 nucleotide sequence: TGTGCCATCAGTGATCCCGACAGGGTGGATGAAAAACTGTTTTTT.

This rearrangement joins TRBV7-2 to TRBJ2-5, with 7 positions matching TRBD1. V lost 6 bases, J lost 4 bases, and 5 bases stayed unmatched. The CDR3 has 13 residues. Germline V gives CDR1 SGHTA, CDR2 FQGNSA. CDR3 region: CASSQGVLETQYF. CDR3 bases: TGTGCCAGCAGTCAGGGGGTTCTAGAGACCCAGTACTTC.

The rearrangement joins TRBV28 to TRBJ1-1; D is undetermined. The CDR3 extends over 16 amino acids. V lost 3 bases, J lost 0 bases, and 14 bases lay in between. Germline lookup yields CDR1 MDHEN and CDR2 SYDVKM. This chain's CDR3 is CASSFFSLRMNTEAFF. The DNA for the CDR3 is TGTGCCAGCAGTTTTTTTAGCCTCCGCATGAACACTGAAGCTTTCTTT.

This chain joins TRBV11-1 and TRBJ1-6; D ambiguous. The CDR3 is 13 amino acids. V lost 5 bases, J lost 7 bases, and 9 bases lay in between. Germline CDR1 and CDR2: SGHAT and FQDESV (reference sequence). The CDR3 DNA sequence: TGTGCCAGCAGCCGCAACCGGAATTCACCCCTCCACTTT. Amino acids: CASSRNRNSPLHF.

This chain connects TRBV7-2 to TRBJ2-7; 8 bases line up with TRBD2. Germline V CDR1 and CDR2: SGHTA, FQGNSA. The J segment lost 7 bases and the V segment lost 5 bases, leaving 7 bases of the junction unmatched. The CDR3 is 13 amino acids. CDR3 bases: TGTGCCAGCAGCAACGGACTAGCCAGGGAGCAGTACTTC. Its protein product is CASSNGLAREQYF.

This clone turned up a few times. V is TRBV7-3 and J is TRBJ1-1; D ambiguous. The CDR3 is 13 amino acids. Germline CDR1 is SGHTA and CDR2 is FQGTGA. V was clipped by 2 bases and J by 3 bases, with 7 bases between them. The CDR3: CASSLLPDTEAFF. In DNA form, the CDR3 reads TGTGCCAGCAGCTTACTTCCGGACACTGAAGCTTTCTTT.

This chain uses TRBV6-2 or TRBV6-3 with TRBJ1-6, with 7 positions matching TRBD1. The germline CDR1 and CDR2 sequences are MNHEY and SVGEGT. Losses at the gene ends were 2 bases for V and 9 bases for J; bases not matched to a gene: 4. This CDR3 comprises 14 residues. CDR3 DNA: TGTGCCAGCAGTTACCACAGGGGAACTTCACCCCTCCACTTT. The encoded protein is CASSYHRGTSPLHF.

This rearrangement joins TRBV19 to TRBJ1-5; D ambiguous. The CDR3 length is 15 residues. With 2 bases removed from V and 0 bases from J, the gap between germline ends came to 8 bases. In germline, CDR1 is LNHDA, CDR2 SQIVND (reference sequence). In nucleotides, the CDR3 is TGTGCCAGTAGTATAAGCCCCTTTAGCAATCAGCCCCAGCATTTT. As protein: CASSISPFSNQPQHF.

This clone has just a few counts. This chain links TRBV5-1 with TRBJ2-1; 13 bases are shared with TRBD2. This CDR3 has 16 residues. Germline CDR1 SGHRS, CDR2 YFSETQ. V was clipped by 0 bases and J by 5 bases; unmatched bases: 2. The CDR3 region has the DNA TGCGCCAGCAGCTTGGTTGGGACTAGCGGGGACAATGAGCAGTTCTTC. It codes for CASSLVGTSGDNEQFF.

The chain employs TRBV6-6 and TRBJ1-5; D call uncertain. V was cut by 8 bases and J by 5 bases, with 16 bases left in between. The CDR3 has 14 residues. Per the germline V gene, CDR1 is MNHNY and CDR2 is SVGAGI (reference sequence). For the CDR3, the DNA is TGTGCCAGCCAAGGAGGTCCATCCTATCAGCCCCAGCATTTT. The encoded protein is CASQGGPSYQPQHF.

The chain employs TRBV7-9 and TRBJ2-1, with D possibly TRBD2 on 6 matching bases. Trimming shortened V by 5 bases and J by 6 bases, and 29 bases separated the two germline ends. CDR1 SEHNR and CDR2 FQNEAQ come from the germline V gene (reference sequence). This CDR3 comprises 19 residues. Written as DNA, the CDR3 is TGTGCCAGCAGCCCCCCCTCTAGCGTTCCGTTCTCCTACCTCAATGAGCAGTTCTTC. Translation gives CASSPPSSVPFSYLNEQFF.

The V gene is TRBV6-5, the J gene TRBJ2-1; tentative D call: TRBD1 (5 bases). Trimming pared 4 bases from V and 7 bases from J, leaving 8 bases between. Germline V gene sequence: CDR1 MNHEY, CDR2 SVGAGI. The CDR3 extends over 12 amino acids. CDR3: CASSFRANEQFF. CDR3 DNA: TGTGCCAGCAGTTTCAGGGCTAATGAGCAGTTCTTC.

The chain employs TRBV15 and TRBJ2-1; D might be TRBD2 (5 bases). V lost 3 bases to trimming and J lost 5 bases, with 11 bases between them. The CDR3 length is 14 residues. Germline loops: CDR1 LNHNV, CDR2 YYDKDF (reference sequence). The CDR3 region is CATSRGDDDNEQFF. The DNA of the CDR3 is TGTGCCACCAGCAGGGGAGACGACGACAATGAGCAGTTCTTC.

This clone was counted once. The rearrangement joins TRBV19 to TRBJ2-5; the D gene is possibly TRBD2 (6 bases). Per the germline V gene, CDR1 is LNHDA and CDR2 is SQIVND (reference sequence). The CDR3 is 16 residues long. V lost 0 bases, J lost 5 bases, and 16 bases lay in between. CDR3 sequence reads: CASSIDGGVGMETQYF. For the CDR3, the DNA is TGTGCCAGTAGTATAGACGGGGGAGTAGGGATGGAGACCCAGTACTTC.

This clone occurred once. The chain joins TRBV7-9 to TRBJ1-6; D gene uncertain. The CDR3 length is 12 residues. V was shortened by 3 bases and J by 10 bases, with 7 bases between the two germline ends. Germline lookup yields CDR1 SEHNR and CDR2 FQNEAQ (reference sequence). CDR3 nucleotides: TGTGCCAGCAGCTTTGGCAGATCACCCCTCCACTTT. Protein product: CASSFGRSPLHF.

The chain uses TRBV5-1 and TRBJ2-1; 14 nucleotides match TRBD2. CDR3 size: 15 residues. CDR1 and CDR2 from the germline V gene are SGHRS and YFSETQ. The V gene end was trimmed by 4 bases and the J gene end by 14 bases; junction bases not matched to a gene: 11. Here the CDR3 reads CASSRMTSGRAQEFF. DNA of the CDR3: TGCGCCAGCAGCCGAATGACTAGCGGGAGGGCCCAGGAGTTCTTC.

CDR3 region: CASSPSGLGNQPQHF. For the CDR3, the DNA is TGTGCCAGCTCACCATCCGGTTTGGGCAATCAGCCCCAGCATTTT. The chain combines TRBV18 with TRBJ1-5; the D is unclear. The length of the CDR3 is 15 residues. V was trimmed by 2 bases and J by 2 bases, leaving 10 bases between them. From germline, CDR1 is KGHSH and CDR2 LQKENI.

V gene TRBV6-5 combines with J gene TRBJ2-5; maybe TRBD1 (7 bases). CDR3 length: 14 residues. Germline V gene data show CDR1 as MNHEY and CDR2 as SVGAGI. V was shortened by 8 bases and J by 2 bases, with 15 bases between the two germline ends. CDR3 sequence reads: CASRRGRGQETQYF. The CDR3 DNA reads TGTGCCAGCCGAAGGGGGCGGGGACAAGAGACCCAGTACTTC.

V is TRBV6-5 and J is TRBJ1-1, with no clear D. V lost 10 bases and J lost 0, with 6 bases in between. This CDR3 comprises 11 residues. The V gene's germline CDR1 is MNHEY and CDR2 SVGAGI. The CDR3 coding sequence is TGTGCCACCACAGTGAACACTGAAGCTTTCTTT. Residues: CATTVNTEAFF.

As DNA, the CDR3 is TGTGCCAGCAGGCTTCAGGGGGAATTGCGAGAGACCCAGTACTTC. Translating it yields CASRLQGELRETQYF. This chain uses TRBV3-1 (or the pseudogene TRBV3-2) with TRBJ2-5, with 7 nucleotides matching TRBD1. The CDR3 length is 15 residues. V was clipped by 6 bases and J by 4 bases; unmatched bases: 11. The germline V gene has CDR1 LGHDT and CDR2 YNNKEL (reference sequence).

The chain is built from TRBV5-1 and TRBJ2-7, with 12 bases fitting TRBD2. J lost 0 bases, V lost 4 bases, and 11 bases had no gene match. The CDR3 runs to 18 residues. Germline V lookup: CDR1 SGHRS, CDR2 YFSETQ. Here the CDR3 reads CASSKGLAGLGSSYEQYF. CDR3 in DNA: TGCGCCAGCAGCAAGGGACTAGCGGGTCTAGGGAGCTCCTACGAGCAGTACTTC.

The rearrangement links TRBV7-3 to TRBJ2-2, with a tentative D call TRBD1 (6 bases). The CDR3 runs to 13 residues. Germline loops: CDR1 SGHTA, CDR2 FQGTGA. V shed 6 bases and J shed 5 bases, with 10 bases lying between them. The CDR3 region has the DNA TGTGCCAGCAGGCCAGGGGAGACCGGGGAGCTGTTTTTT. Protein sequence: CASRPGETGELFF.

CDR3 protein: CASSLSLGAGTEAFF. In DNA, the CDR3 is TGTGCCAGCAGTTTAAGCCTGGGGGCGGGCACTGAAGCTTTCTTT. The chain recombines TRBV27 with TRBJ1-1, with D possibly matching TRBD1 (6 bases). The CDR3 runs to 15 residues. Germline V gene data show CDR1 as MNHEY and CDR2 as SMNVEV (reference sequence). V gave up 2 bases and J gave up 4 bases, with 14 bases separating them.

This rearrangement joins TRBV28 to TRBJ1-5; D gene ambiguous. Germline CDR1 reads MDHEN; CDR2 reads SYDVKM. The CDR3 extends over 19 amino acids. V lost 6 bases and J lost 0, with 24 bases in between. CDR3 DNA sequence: TGTGCCAGCAGGACTACAGAGCCTAATACCTTTTATAGCAATCAGCCCCAGCATTTT. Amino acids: CASRTTEPNTFYSNQPQHF.

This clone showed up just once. This CDR3 reads CASSARDRGPEAFF. The CDR3 region has the DNA TGTGCCAGCTCAGCCCGGGACAGGGGACCTGAAGCTTTCTTT. The gene calls are TRBV18 and TRBJ1-1, with 10 bases fitting TRBD1. The CDR3 is 14 amino acids. V dropped 5 bases and J dropped 6; count of bases not matched to a gene: 6. Per germline, CDR1 KGHSH and CDR2 LQKENI.

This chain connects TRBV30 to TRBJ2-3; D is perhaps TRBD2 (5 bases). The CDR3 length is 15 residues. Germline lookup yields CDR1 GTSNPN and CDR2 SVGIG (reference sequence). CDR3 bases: TGTGCGCTGGTCGGTGCAGCGGTCAGCACAGATACGCAGTATTTT. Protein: CALVGAAVSTDTQYF.

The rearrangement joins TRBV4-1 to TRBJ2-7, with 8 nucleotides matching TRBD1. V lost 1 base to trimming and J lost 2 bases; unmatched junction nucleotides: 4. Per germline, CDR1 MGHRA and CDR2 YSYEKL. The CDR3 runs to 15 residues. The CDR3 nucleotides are TGCGCCAGCAGCCAAGGACAGGGGAAGGCCTACGAGCAGTACTTC. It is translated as CASSQGQGKAYEQYF.

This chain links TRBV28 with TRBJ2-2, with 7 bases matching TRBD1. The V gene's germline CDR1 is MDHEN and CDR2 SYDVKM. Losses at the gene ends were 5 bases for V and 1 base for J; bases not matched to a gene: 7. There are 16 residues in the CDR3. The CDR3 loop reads CASSGAWTGNTGELFF. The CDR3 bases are TGTGCCAGCAGTGGGGCGTGGACAGGGAACACCGGGGAGCTGTTTTTT.

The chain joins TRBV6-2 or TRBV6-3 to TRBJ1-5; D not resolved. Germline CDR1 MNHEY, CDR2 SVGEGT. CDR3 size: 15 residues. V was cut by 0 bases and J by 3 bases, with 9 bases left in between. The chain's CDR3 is CASSYSGRNNQPQHF. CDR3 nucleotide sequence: TGTGCCAGCAGTTACTCGGGCCGCAACAATCAGCCCCAGCATTTT.

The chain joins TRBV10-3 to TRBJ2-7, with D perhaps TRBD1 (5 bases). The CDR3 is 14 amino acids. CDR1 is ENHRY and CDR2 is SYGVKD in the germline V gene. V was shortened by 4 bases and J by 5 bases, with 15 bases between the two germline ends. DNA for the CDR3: TGTGCCATCAGTGTTACAGGATCTAGGGACGAGCAGTACTTC. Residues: CAISVTGSRDEQYF.